One sample yielded the 5 T cell receptor beta chains listed below, sequenced in a study of T cells in Graves' hyperthyroidism and ophthalmopathy. RNA transcripts gave rise to amplified TCR beta CDR3 regions. With the HTBI primer set, the TCR CDR3 went through a first round of RT-PCR. TCRdb reprocessed the multiplex PCR reads with MiXCR, giving one entry per CDR3 protein. The sample has about 760,000 distinct CDR3 sequences; roughly a third are singletons. Sequencing was done on a sample of blood. The receptors stem from a woman between 35 and 50 years old with Graves' hyperthyroidism.

This clonotype showed up many times. V and J are TRBV7-8 and TRBJ2-7, with D unclear. V gave up 2 bases and J gave up 2 bases, with 19 bases separating them. In germline, CDR1 is SGHVS, CDR2 FQNEAQ. CDR3 length equals 17 residues. The CDR3 sequence: CASSLRQYGRATYEQYF. As DNA, the CDR3 is TGTGCCAGCAGCTTAAGGCAGTACGGTAGGGCTACCTACGAGCAGTACTTC.

This clonotype was observed at least ten times. In nucleotides, the CDR3 is TGCAGCGTTCAGAACACTGAAGCTTTCTTT. Its translation: CSVQNTEAFF. The rearrangement links TRBV29-1 to TRBJ1-1; D gene unclear. The CDR3 is 10 residues long. V was shortened by 5 bases and J by 1 base, with 2 bases between the two germline ends. From germline, CDR1 is SQVTM and CDR2 ANQGSEA.

This chain joins TRBV19 and TRBJ1-5; D is unclear. CDR3 length: 18 residues. V lost 7 bases and J 1 base, leaving 23 bases between the germline ends. Looked up from germline, CDR1 is LNHDA and CDR2 is SQIVND (reference sequence). The CDR3 bases are TGTGCCAGTAATAGTGGACTCCGTATGCCCCGGAGCAATCAGCCCCAGCATTTT. It specifies CASNSGLRMPRSNQPQHF.

This clonotype was counted at least ten times. The V gene is TRBV29-1, the J gene TRBJ1-5; D is ambiguous. The germline V gene has CDR1 SQVTM and CDR2 ANQGSEA. The CDR3 contains 13 residues. Trimming cost V 4 bases and J 8 bases, with 15 bases left between them. The chain's CDR3 is CSVGDGSGEPQHF. The CDR3 DNA reads TGCAGCGTTGGCGACGGCAGCGGGGAGCCCCAGCATTTT.

V is TRBV5-1 and J is TRBJ1-4; D is unresolved. The germline V gene has CDR1 SGHRS and CDR2 YFSETQ. The V and J ends lost 3 bases and 8 bases respectively, with 14 bases between them. This CDR3 contains 14 residues. CDR3 protein: CASSWERGGEKLFF. CDR3 DNA sequence: TGCGCCAGCAGCTGGGAAAGAGGTGGAGAAAAACTGTTTTTT.